This T cell receptor (beta chain) was sequenced in a study of shared clonotypes between healthy human individuals. Study conclusions and caveats: The expectation was that sequencing depth would affect clonotype sharing among donors.

CDR1 and CDR2 (germline): MDHEN, SYDVKM. V was trimmed by 1 base and J by 5 bases, leaving 11 bases between them. This CDR3 has 15 residues. For this clone: What it recognizes is unknown.

Donors, without exception, were Caucasian adults residing in Nashville, Tennessee. CD4+ cells were split into CD45RA+ naive and CD45RA-negative memory subsets. Clones were sequenced by immunoSEQ multiplex PCR, and TCRdb holds only the in-frame ones, with some missing. Among roughly 2.2 million clones listed, around 93% were seen once. The sequenced sample consisted of naive CD4+ T cells from PBMCs. Subset here: CD45RA+ positively selected. The V gene is TRBV28, the J gene TRBJ1-4, with D tentatively TRBD1 (6 bases). The clonotype was recovered from a young man in good health. Some clones in this sample may be carry-over from other donors' samples. CDR3 nucleotide sequence: TGTGCCAGCAGTTTATCATGGGGGGCGAATGAAAAACTGTTTTTT. Translating it yields CASSLSWGANEKLFF.